This TCR beta chain stems from a study of blood T cell repertoires in COVID-19 (dated by TCRdb to 2020 to 2021). For context, the study as a whole: Samples from collaborators originated in the United States, Italy and Spain and spanned both the acute and convalescent phases of COVID-19. The samples were drawn from two sources: the first 160 participants of the ongoing ImmuneRACE study, and about 1,300 subjects contributed by 6 global collaborators. Where available, HLA class I and class II types were obtained from metadata supplied by the sample provider rather than from assay-based typing. Deeply sampled blood TCRbeta repertoires from subjects exposed to, actively infected with, or recovered from COVID-19 were included in the dataset. The repertoires were released in a freely available public database intended as a resource for research on the immune response to SARS-CoV-2. Sample metadata almost always included a de-identified subject ID, COVID-19 status, age in years and sex. The prospective study material was composed of cDNA or gDNA derived from T cells, B-cell-depleted T cells, or PBMCs.

Reading the germline V gene gives CDR1 MDHEN and CDR2 SYDVKM. Relative to germline, V is 11 bases shorter and J is 2 bases shorter, with 10 bases between their ends. The CDR3 has 12 amino acids, counting the end cysteine and phenylalanine. CDR3 DNA only is kept here, 36 bases in frame from base 1. General study outcomes and caveats: The amount of clinical and demographic metadata varied by source and participant and was provided uncurated.

Whole blood was collected in K2EDTA tubes by collaborating institutions according to the institutions' own protocols. For TCRbeta analysis, collaborators shipped samples in one of three forms: frozen whole blood, isolated PBMCs, or DNA extracted from either of those sample types. Notes on this clone: Which antigen it targets is not known. Qualities for individual bases were not recorded, and no much larger clone is one base off.

TCRbeta CDR3 regions were amplified from genomic DNA using the immunoSEQ Assay, a bias-controlled multiplex PCR. The study's processing was this. Within the assay, amplification of reference gene primers was used to estimate how many nucleated cells each sample contained. To quantify the absolute abundance of each unique TCRbeta CDR3 rearrangement, sequence reads were collapsed and filtered. For each sample, productive Simpson clonality was calculated by taking the square root of Simpson's diversity index across productive rearrangements. TCRdb limited this immuneACCESS table to in-frame rearrangements with V and J called. A share of clones is missing; checked studies link under half to unresolved V genes, and the rest is unexplained. The DNA gave D and trimming, while V, J and clone size come from that table. The sample table shows some 400,000 clones, and 90% are seen once. 6.5% to 7% of the sample rests with the top ten.

Specimen: peripheral blood. The rearranged chain carries TRBV28 and TRBJ2-1; the D region possibly corresponds to TRBD2 (5 bases align). This sequence originates from a man in his late teens or twenties with active or convalescent COVID-19. The nucleotides are TGTGCCTGTTCCGGGGCCTACAATGAGCAGTTCTTC. This gives the protein CACSGAYNEQFF. The full variable domain, with segments outside the CDR3 supplied by the reference TRBV28 and TRBJ2-1 proteins, appears as DVKVTQSSRYLVKRTGEKVFLECVQDMDHENMFWYRQDPGLGLRLIYFSYDVKMKEKGDIPEGYSVSREKKERFSLILESASTNQTSMYLCACSGAYNEQFFGPGTRLTVL.